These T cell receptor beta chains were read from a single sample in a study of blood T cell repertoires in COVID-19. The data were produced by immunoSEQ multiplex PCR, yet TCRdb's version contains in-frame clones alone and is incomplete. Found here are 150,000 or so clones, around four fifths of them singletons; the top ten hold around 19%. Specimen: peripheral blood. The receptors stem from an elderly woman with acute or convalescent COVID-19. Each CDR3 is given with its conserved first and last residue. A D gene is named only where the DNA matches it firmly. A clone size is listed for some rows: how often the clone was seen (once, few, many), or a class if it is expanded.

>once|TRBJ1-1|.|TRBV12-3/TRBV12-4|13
TGTGCCAGCAGTTCACCGTTCGGCACTGAAGCTTTCTTT
CASSSPFGTEAFF
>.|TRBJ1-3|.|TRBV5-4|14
TGTGCCAGCAGCCAGGGGCCGGCAGGAAACACCATATATTTT
CASSQGPAGNTIYF
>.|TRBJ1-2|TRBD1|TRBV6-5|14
TGTGCCAGCAGAAGGGGACAGAATAACTATGGCTACACCTTC
CASRRGQNNYGYTF
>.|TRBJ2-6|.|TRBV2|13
TGTGCCAGCAGTGAAGTTAGGGCCAACGTCCTGACTTTC
CASSEVRANVLTF
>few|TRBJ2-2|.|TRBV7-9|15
TGTGCCAGCAGCAAAAGAGACAGAGACACCGGGGAGCTGTTTTTT
CASSKRDRDTGELFF
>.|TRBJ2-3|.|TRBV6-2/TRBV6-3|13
TGTGCCAGCAGTTACGGCTCCGGACTAACAGAGTATTTT
CASSYGSGLTEYF
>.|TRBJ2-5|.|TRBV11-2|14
TGTGCCAGCAGCAAACAGGCCCTCCAAGAGACCCAGTACTTC
CASSKQALQETQYF
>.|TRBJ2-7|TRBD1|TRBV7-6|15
TGTGCCAGCAGCCCAACTGGGACAGGTGCCTACGAGCAGTACTTC
CASSPTGTGAYEQYF
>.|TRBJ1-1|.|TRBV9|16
TGTGCCAGCAGCGTACAACCGACAGGATTGAACACTGAAGCTTTCTTT
CASSVQPTGLNTEAFF
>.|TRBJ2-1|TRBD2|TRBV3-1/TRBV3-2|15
TGTGCCAGCAGCCTTTTATCTAGCGGGGGGAATGAGCAGTTCTTC
CASSLLSSGGNEQFF
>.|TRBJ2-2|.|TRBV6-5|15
TGTGCCAGCAGTACCCGCAGGGCCGCAACCGGGGAGCTGTTTTTT
CASSTRRAATGELFF
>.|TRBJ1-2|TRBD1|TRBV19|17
TGTGCCAGTAGTACATCGGGACAGGGAAAATTAGACTATGGCTACACCTTC
CASSTSGQGKLDYGYTF
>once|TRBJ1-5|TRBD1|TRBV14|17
TGTGCCAGCAGCCTCTGGACACGACAGGGGGGCAATCAGCCCCAGCATTTT
CASSLWTRQGGNQPQHF
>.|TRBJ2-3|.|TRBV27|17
TGTGCCAGCAGTTCATCCTTTTACTCGTCTAGCACAGATACGCAGTATTTT
CASSSSFYSSSTDTQYF
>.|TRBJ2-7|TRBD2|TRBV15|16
TGTGCCACCAGCAGAGGTGTTAGCGGGGGGCCTTACGAGCAGTACTTC
CATSRGVSGGPYEQYF
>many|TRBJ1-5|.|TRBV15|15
TGTGCCACCAGCAGAGGCAGGGATAGCAATCAGCCCCAGCATTTT
CATSRGRDSNQPQHF
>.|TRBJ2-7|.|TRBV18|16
TGTGCCAGCTCACCACGGACAGGGAGGGGTTCCTACGAGCAGTACTTC
CASSPRTGRGSYEQYF
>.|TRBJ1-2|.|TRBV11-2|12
TGTGCCAGCAGCTTATCAGGCTATGGCTACACCTTC
CASSLSGYGYTF
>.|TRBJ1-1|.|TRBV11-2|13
TGTGCCAGCAGCCCATTGATCGGCACTGAAGCTTTCTTT
CASSPLIGTEAFF
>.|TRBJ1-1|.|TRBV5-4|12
TGTGCCAGCAGCTTGGTACGGGATGAAGCTTTCTTT
CASSLVRDEAFF
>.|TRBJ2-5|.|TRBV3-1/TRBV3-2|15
TGTGCCAGCAGCCAAGTTCTGCTAAGCCAAGAGACCCAGTACTTC
CASSQVLLSQETQYF
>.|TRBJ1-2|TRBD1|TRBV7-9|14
TGTGCCAGCAGCTTAGGTGGCAGGGGGCATGGCTACACCTTC
CASSLGGRGHGYTF
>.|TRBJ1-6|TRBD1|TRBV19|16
TGTGCCAGTAGTAGCAAAGGGACAGGGTTGCGTTCACCCCTCCACTTT
CASSSKGTGLRSPLHF
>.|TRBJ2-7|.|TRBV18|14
TGTGCCAGCTCACCACCGGCAGGGTTCCACGAGCAGTACTTC
CASSPPAGFHEQYF
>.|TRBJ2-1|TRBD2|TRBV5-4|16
TGTGCCAGCAGCTTGGCTAGCGGGCGCTCCTACAATGAGCAGTTCTTC
CASSLASGRSYNEQFF
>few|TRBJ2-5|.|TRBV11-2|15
TGTGCCAGCAGCTTACCCCGCGGGACGAAAGAGACCCAGTACTTC
CASSLPRGTKETQYF
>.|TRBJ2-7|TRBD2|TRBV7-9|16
TGTGCCAGCAGCCCTTGGACTAGCGGACTATCCTACGAGCAGTACTTC
CASSPWTSGLSYEQYF
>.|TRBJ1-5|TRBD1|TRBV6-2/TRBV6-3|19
TGTGCCAGCAGTTACCTATTGGGACAGGGGACCCGAAGCAATCAGCCCCAGCATTTT
CASSYLLGQGTRSNQPQHF
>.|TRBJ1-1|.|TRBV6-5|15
TGTGCCAGCAGTTACTCGGCAGGGGCAAATAGTGTAGCTTTCTTT
CASSYSAGANSVAFF
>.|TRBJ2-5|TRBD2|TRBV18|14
TGTGCCAGCTCACCCACTAGCGGCCAAGAGACCCAGTACTTC
CASSPTSGQETQYF
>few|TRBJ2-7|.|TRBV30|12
TGTGCCTGGAGTGTAGCGAGGGGGATTCAGTACTTC
CAWSVARGIQYF
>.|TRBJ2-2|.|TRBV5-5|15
TGTGCCAGCAGCTTCGGGACAACTAACACCGGGGAGCTGTTTTTT
CASSFGTTNTGELFF
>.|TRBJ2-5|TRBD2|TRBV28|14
TGTGCCAGCAGTTCCCCCACTAGCGTAGAGACCCAGTACTTC
CASSSPTSVETQYF
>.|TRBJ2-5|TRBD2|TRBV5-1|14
TGCGCCAGCAGCCCTAGCGGGACTGAAGAGACCCAGTACTTC
CASSPSGTEETQYF
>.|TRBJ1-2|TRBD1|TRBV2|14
TGTGCCAGCGGGGTGCGAGGGACAGCCTATGGCTACACCTTC
CASGVRGTAYGYTF
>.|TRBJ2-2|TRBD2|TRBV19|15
TGTGCCAGTAGTACGGATAGCGGGGTTACCGGGGAGCTGTTTTTT
CASSTDSGVTGELFF
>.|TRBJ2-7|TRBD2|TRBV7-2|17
TGTGCCAGCAGCTTAGCGCCGACGGGAGGCGGGATCTACGAGCAGTACTTC
CASSLAPTGGGIYEQYF
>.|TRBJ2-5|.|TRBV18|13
TGTGCCAGCTCACCGGGCGAATTAGAGACCCAGTACTTC
CASSPGELETQYF
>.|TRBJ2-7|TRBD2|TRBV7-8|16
TGTGCCAGCAGAATATTTGGGGGGAGGGCCATCTACGAGCAGTACTTC
CASRIFGGRAIYEQYF
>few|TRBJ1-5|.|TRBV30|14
TGTGCCTGGAGTCCCCCCTTGAGGAATCAGCCCCAGCATTTT
CAWSPPLRNQPQHF
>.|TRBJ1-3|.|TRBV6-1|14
TGTGCCAGCAGTGAACTAGGAAGTGGAAACACCATATATTTT
CASSELGSGNTIYF
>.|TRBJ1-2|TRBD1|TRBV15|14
TGTGCCACCAGCATACTGACAGGGGACTATGGCTACACCTTC
CATSILTGDYGYTF
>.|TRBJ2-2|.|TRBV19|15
TGTGCCAGTAGGAGGGACTTTAACGTGCCGGGGGAGCTGTTTTTT
CASRRDFNVPGELFF
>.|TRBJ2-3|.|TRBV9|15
TGTGCCAGCAGCGTAGCTCAGGGGAACACAGATACGCAGTATTTT
CASSVAQGNTDTQYF
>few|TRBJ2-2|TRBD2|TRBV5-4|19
TGTGCCAGCAGCCCCTGGCCCCTAGCGGGAGCCCCGAACACCGGGGAGCTGTTTTTT
CASSPWPLAGAPNTGELFF
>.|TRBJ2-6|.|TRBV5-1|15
TGCGCCAGCAGCACACAGGGATCTGGGGCCAACGTCCTGACTTTC
CASSTQGSGANVLTF
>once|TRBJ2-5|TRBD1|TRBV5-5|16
TGTGCCAGCACCTCGCGAGGACAGGGAGGTGATCCTTCCCAGTACTTC
CASTSRGQGGDPSQYF
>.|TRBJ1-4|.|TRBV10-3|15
TGTGCCAAGACATGGCCGTCGGCTCCTAATGAAAAACTGTTTTTT
CAKTWPSAPNEKLFF
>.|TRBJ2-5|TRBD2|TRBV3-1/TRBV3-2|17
TGTGCCAGCAGCCAGGTACGGAGGAGCGGGGGAACGGAGACCCAGTACTTC
CASSQVRRSGGTETQYF
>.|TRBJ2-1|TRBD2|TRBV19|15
TGTGCCAGTAGGGGCAGCGGGGGACTATACAATGAGCAGTTCTTC
CASRGSGGLYNEQFF
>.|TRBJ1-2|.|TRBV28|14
TGTGCCAGCAGCTACTTTGGAGGGAACTATGGCTACACCTTC
CASSYFGGNYGYTF
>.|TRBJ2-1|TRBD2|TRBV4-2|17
TGTGCCAGCAGCCGGTACATAGCGGGAGGGAGGATCGATGAGCAGTTCTTC
CASSRYIAGGRIDEQFF
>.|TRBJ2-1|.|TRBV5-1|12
TGCGCCAGCAGCGAACAGGTGAATGAGCAGTTCTTC
CASSEQVNEQFF